The 13 T cell receptor beta chains below were found in one sample sequenced in a study of blood T cell repertoires in COVID-19. Sequencing was performed with immunoSEQ multiplex PCR; in TCRdb, only in-frame clones are kept and a portion is missing. The sample includes over 200,000 clones, around 85% seen only once; the top ten take around 5%. Sequencing was done on a sample of peripheral blood. The receptors come from a human donor in a cohort sampled during active COVID-19.

The rearrangement joins TRBV29-1 to TRBJ2-1, with 7 positions matching TRBD1. The CDR3 covers 11 residues. Germline CDR1 is SQVTM and CDR2 is ANQGSEA. V trimming: 6 bases; J trimming: 7 bases; junction bases outside the gene matches: 3. The CDR3, as DNA: TGCAGCGTGGCAGGGGGAAATGAGCAGTTCTTC. Protein: CSVAGGNEQFF.

The gene calls are TRBV12-3 or TRBV12-4 and TRBJ2-4; D is perhaps TRBD1 (5 bases). The ends were cut back, 6 bases at V and 5 bases at J, with 8 bases in the middle. The CDR3 sequence is 12 residues long. CDR3 nucleotides: TGTGCCAGCAGCTGGGGCGAAAACATTCAGTACTTC. It translates to CASSWGENIQYF.

The chain links TRBV23-1 to TRBJ1-1; the D gene is possibly TRBD1 (6 bases). TRBV23-1 is designated an ORF whose function remains uncertain. The V end was cut by 4 bases, the J end by 0 bases, with 15 bases between. The CDR3 has 16 residues. For the CDR3, the DNA is TGCGCCAGCAGTCTACAAAAACAGGGATTGAACACTGAAGCTTTCTTT. It encodes CASSLQKQGLNTEAFF.

This clone was counted once. The chain couples TRBV24-1 to TRBJ1-5, with 9 positions matching TRBD1. Germline CDR1 is KGHDR and CDR2 is SFDVKD. With V trimmed by 5 bases and J by 4 bases, 11 bases remained unmatched. The CDR3 covers 17 residues. The CDR3 loop is CATSAPGDRERNQPQHF. For the CDR3, the DNA is TGTGCCACCAGTGCCCCCGGGGACAGGGAACGGAATCAGCCCCAGCATTTT.

The J gene is TRBJ2-7, the V gene TRBV3-1 (or the pseudogene TRBV3-2), with 8 bases aligning to TRBD1. This CDR3 is 15 amino acids long. CDR1 is LGHDT, CDR2 YNNKEL, per germline (reference sequence). V shed 4 bases, J shed 1 base, and the junction held 6 bases outside the gene matches. This chain's CDR3 is CASSPHRDRSYEQYF. In DNA form, the CDR3 reads TGTGCCAGCAGCCCCCACCGGGACAGGTCCTACGAGCAGTACTTC.

The V gene is TRBV6-5, the J gene TRBJ2-6; TRBD1 might be the D (6 bases). The germline CDR1 and CDR2 sequences are MNHEY and SVGAGI. The CDR3 is made up of 16 amino acids. V was cut by 0 bases and J by 0 bases, with 6 bases left in between. In DNA form, the CDR3 reads TGTGCCAGCAGTTACTCGGACAGCTCTGGGGCCAACGTCCTGACTTTC. Encoded protein: CASSYSDSSGANVLTF.

This chain connects TRBV7-2 to TRBJ2-7, with D possibly TRBD2 on 6 matching bases. The CDR3 has 14 residues. Germline lookup yields CDR1 SGHTA and CDR2 FQGNSA. Trimming removed 2 bases from V and 4 bases from J, with 12 bases in between. CDR3 in amino acids: CASSLWTGTYEQYF. CDR3 in DNA: TGTGCCAGCAGCTTATGGACTGGGACTTACGAGCAGTACTTC. The whole variable domain, remainder taken from reference TRBV7-2 and TRBJ2-7, is GAGVSQSPSNKVTEKGKDVELRCDPISGHTALYWYRQSLGQGLEFLIYFQGNSAPDKSGLPSDRFSAERTGGSVSTLTIQRTQQEDSAVYLCASSLWTGTYEQYFGPGTRLTVT.

The V and J genes are TRBV2 and TRBJ2-6; TRBD2 might be the D (6 bases). The germline V gene encodes CDR1 SNHLY and CDR2 FYNNEI. The CDR3 runs to 15 residues. Trimming removed 8 bases from V and 4 bases from J, with 15 bases in between. CDR3 nucleotides: TGTGCCAGCGTAGTGGAGGGTGTAGGGGCCAACGTCCTGACTTTC. It codes for CASVVEGVGANVLTF. The whole variable domain, filled in from reference TRBV2 and TRBJ2-6, reads EPEVTQTPSHQVTQMGQEVILRCVPISNHLYFYWYRQILGQKVEFLVSFYNNEISEKSEIFDDQFSVERPDGSNFTLKIRSTKLEDSAMYFCASVVEGVGANVLTFGAGSRLTVL.

This clone was observed once. The J gene is TRBJ1-2, the V gene TRBV10-2; the match to TRBD1 covers 8 bases. CDR1 and CDR2 (germline): WSHSY, SAAADI. This CDR3 is 15 amino acids long. Trimming at V came to 3 bases and at J to 8 bases, leaving 11 bases not matched to a gene. CDR3 DNA: TGCGCCAGCAGTGACCCAGACAGGGGAAGGAGCGGCTACACCTTC. This translates into CASSDPDRGRSGYTF.

The chain uses TRBV27 and TRBJ2-7; TRBD2 agrees at 11 bases. From germline, CDR1 is MNHEY and CDR2 SMNVEV (reference sequence). The CDR3 loop spans 16 amino acids. V was pared by 4 bases and J by 1 base, with 6 bases of the junction left unmatched. The CDR3 DNA follows: TGTGCCAGCAGTTCCGGGACTAGCGGAGTTTCCTACGAGCAGTACTTC. Translated, it gives CASSSGTSGVSYEQYF.

V and J are TRBV9 and TRBJ1-1; D is uncertain. CDR1 is SGDLS, CDR2 YYNGEE, per germline. There are 13 residues in the CDR3. With 3 bases removed from V and 0 bases from J, the gap between germline ends came to 6 bases. The CDR3 reads CASSARLNTEAFF. DNA for the CDR3: TGTGCCAGCAGCGCCCGGTTGAACACTGAAGCTTTCTTT.

The chain carries TRBV18 and TRBJ1-1, with 7 bases that match TRBD1. The junction had 4 bases not matched to a gene; V was cut back by 5 bases and J by 4 bases. CDR1 KGHSH and CDR2 LQKENI come from the germline V gene. CDR3 length: 13 residues. The chain's CDR3 is CASSVDRSTEAFF. The DNA for the CDR3 is TGTGCCAGCTCAGTGGACAGGTCCACTGAAGCTTTCTTT.

J is TRBJ2-1 and V is TRBV6-2 or TRBV6-3; the match to TRBD1 covers 12 bases. V gave up 0 bases and J gave up 4 bases; unmatched junction bases: 10. This CDR3 is built from 19 residues. Germline values: CDR1 MNHEY, CDR2 SVGEGT. The CDR3 DNA follows: TGTGCCAGCAGTTACTCGAGGGGACAGGGGGCGCCCCCATACAATGAGCAGTTCTTC. This codes for CASSYSRGQGAPPYNEQFF.